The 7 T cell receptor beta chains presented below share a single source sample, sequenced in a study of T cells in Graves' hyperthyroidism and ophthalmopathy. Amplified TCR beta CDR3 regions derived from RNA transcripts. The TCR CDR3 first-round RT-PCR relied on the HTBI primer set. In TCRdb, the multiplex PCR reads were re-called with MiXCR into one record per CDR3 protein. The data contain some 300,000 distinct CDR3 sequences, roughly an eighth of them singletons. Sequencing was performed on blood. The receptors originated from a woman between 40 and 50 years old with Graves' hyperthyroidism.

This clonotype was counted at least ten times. The DNA of the CDR3 is TGTGCCAGCAGCTTAGAGGGGACTTCAACCTACGAGCAGTACTTC. As protein: CASSLEGTSTYEQYF. The chain couples TRBV7-9 to TRBJ2-7, with D possibly being TRBD2 (6 bases). CDR3 size: 15 residues. CDR1 is SEHNR and CDR2 is FQNEAQ in the germline V gene (reference sequence). V was trimmed by 1 base and J by 2 bases, leaving 12 bases between them.

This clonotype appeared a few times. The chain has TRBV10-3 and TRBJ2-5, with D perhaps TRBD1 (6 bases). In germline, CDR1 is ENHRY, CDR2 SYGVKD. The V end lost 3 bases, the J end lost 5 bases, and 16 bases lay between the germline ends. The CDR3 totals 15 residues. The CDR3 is CAISDSPGRGETQYF. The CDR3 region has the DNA TGTGCCATCAGTGATTCCCCAGGCAGGGGTGAGACCCAGTACTTC.

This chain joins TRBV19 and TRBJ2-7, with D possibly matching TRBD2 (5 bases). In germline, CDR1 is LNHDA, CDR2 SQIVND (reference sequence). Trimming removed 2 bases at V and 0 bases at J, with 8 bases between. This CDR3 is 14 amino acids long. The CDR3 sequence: CASSITGNSYEQYF. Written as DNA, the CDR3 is TGTGCCAGTAGTATAACGGGGAACTCCTACGAGCAGTACTTC. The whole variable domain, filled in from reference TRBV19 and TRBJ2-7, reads DGGITQSPKYLFRKEGQNVTLSCEQNLNHDAMYWYRQDPGQGLRLIYYSQIVNDFQKGDIAEGYSVSREKKESFPLTVTSAQKNPTAFYLCASSITGNSYEQYFGPGTRLTVT.

This CDR3 is CASSPTGGTDTQYF. CDR3 in DNA: TGTGCCAGTAGTCCGACAGGGGGCACAGATACGCAGTATTTT. V and J are TRBV19 and TRBJ2-3; 8 bases are shared with TRBD1. The germline gives CDR1 LNHDA, CDR2 SQIVND (reference sequence). There are 14 residues in the CDR3. With 5 bases clipped from V and 1 base from J, the junction kept 2 bases outside the gene matches.

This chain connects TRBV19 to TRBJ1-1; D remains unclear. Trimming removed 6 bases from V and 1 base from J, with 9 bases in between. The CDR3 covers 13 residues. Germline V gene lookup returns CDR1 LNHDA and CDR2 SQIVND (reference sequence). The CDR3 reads CASSMTPNTEAFF. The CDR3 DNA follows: TGTGCCAGTAGCATGACACCGAACACTGAAGCTTTCTTT.

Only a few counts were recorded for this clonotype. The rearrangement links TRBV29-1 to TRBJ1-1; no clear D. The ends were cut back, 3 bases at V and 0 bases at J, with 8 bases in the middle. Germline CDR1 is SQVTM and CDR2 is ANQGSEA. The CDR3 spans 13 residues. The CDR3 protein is CSVEAILNTEAFF. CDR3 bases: TGCAGCGTTGAGGCAATACTGAACACTGAAGCTTTCTTT.

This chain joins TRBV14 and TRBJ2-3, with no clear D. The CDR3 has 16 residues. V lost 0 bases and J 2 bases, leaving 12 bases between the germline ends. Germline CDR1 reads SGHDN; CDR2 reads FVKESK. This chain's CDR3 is CASSQEGQAATDTQYF. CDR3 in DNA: TGTGCCAGCAGCCAAGAAGGGCAGGCCGCCACAGATACGCAGTATTTT.